This entry lists 8 T cell receptor beta chains sequenced from one sample in a study of T cells after yellow fever vaccination. TCRdb fed the 5' RACE reads into MiXCR, producing one record per CDR3 protein. The table lists under 500,000 distinct CDR3 sequences, 18% of them singletons. Material: PBMCs, obtained before the yellow fever booster vaccination. The receptor source for this set is a man between 18 and 35 years old who received the YFV17D yellow fever vaccine.

J is TRBJ2-3 and V is TRBV6-6; 9 bases align to TRBD1. The CDR3 has 18 amino acids. From germline, CDR1 is MNHNY and CDR2 SVGAGI (reference sequence). V shed 5 bases, J shed 2 bases, and the junction held 14 bases outside the gene matches. CDR3 amino acids: CASSTRRQGERPTDTQYF. In DNA, the CDR3 is TGTGCCAGCAGTACTCGCCGACAGGGGGAAAGGCCCACAGATACGCAGTATTTT.

This clonotype occurred a few times. The V gene is TRBV20-1, the J gene TRBJ1-6; TRBD1 matches at 9 bases. This CDR3 is 15 amino acids long. After removal of 5 bases from V and 7 bases from J, the junction contained 9 bases not matched to a gene. The V gene's germline CDR1 is DFQATT and CDR2 SNEGSKA (reference sequence). The CDR3 bases are TGCAGTGCTCCCAACCTGACAGGGGGGAATTCACCCCTCCACTTT. Translating it yields CSAPNLTGGNSPLHF.

The sample holds a few counts of this clonotype. The V gene is TRBV5-1, the J gene TRBJ1-4; D is uncertain. This CDR3 has 14 residues. Between the trimmed V and J ends, which lost 5 bases and 0 bases, there was a span of 8 bases. Germline CDR1 SGHRS, CDR2 YFSETQ. The CDR3 sequence: CASSSGTTNEKLFF. The CDR3 nucleotides read TGCGCCAGCAGTTCCGGGACAACTAATGAAAAACTGTTTTTT. The full variable domain, rest sourced from reference TRBV5-1 and TRBJ1-4, is KAGVTQTPRYLIKTRGQQVTLSCSPISGHRSVSWYQQTPGQGLQFLFEYFSETQRNKGNFPGRFSGRQFSNSRSEMNVSTLELGDSALYLCASSSGTTNEKLFFGSGTQLSVL.

The chain carries TRBV20-1 and TRBJ1-4; D is uncertain. The CDR3 sequence is 12 residues long. CDR1 is DFQATT, CDR2 SNEGSKA, per germline (reference sequence). V was shortened by 6 bases and J by 11 bases, with 16 bases between the two germline ends. This chain's CDR3 is CSAIEGGLKLFF. The DNA of the CDR3 is TGCAGTGCCATAGAAGGAGGGCTGAAACTGTTTTTT.

In this sample, this clonotype turned up a few times. V usage is TRBV29-1 and J usage is TRBJ2-2, with D maybe TRBD2 (6 bases). Germline CDR1 is SQVTM and CDR2 is ANQGSEA. The CDR3 totals 14 residues. V shed 7 bases and J shed 1 base, with 13 bases lying between them. The CDR3 DNA follows: TGCAGCGCCTCCGGGACTCAGAACACCGGGGAGCTGTTTTTT. Protein product: CSASGTQNTGELFF.

The chain joins TRBV20-1 to TRBJ2-2; 8 bases fit TRBD1. V gave up 5 bases and J gave up 3 bases; unmatched junction bases: 8. The germline CDR1 and CDR2 sequences are DFQATT and SNEGSKA (reference sequence). The CDR3 runs 15 residues. CDR3 DNA sequence: TGCAGTGCTTCCTACCCAGGGGGCGACACCGGGGAGCTGTTTTTT. Its protein product is CSASYPGGDTGELFF.

The chain's CDR3 is CASASSYNSPLHF. CDR3 DNA: TGTGCCAGCGCCAGCTCCTATAATTCACCCCTCCACTTT. The chain couples TRBV6-5 to TRBJ1-6; D gene uncertain. This CDR3 region has 13 residues. CDR1 is MNHEY and CDR2 is SVGAGI in the germline V gene. V gave up 8 bases and J gave up 0 bases, with 5 bases separating them.

The V call is TRBV10-1, the J call TRBJ2-6; TRBD1 agrees at 7 bases. Germline V lookup: CDR1 WNHNN, CDR2 SYGVQD (reference sequence). The CDR3 contains 16 residues. V trimming: 6 bases; J trimming: 1 base; junction bases outside the gene matches: 6. CDR3 protein: CASRGSRGSGANVLTF. In nucleotides, the CDR3 is TGCGCCAGCAGGGGGTCCAGGGGGTCTGGGGCCAACGTCCTGACTTTC.